This TCR beta chain was captured in a study of blood T cell repertoires in COVID-19 (dated by TCRdb to about 2020). Study-wide context: The collaborator samples originated in the United States, Italy and Spain and spanned the acute and convalescent phases of COVID-19. The dataset comprised deeply sampled blood TCRbeta repertoires from subjects exposed to, actively infected with, or recovered from COVID-19. The prospective study material was composed of cDNA or gDNA derived from T cells, B-cell-depleted T cells, or PBMCs. The repertoires were made available in a free public database intended to serve as a resource for research on the immune response to SARS-CoV-2. Where available, HLA class I and class II types were taken from metadata supplied by the sample provider and were not determined by assay-based typing. Nearly every sample came with metadata listing a de-identified subject ID, COVID-19 status, age in years and sex. Samples were obtained from the ongoing ImmuneRACE study (first 160 participants) and from 1,254 subjects provided by 6 global collaborators. The investigation overall reported the following: Clinical and demographic metadata were provided uncurated, with the amount varying by source and participant.

TCRbeta CDR3 regions were amplified from genomic DNA using the immunoSEQ Assay, a bias-controlled multiplex PCR. Regarding the original processing steps: Within the assay, amplification of reference gene primers was used to estimate how many nucleated cells each sample contained. To quantify the absolute abundance of each unique TCRbeta CDR3 rearrangement, sequence reads were collapsed and filtered. For each sample, productive Simpson clonality was calculated as the square root of Simpson's diversity index across productive rearrangements. Sourced from immuneACCESS, this table was stored by TCRdb with only in-frame sequences that have V and J called. A share of the clones is absent; for the studies checked, an unresolved V gene accounts for under half, and the remainder has no known explanation. That table is the source of V, J and clone size, and D and trimming were worked out from the DNA. A total of some 70,000 clones appear in this sample, approximately 80% of them only once. The ten largest account for approximately 9.2% of the sample.

Collaborating institutions collected whole blood in K2EDTA tubes following their own protocols. For TCRbeta analysis, collaborators shipped samples in one of three forms: frozen whole blood, isolated PBMCs, or DNA extracted from either of those sample types. Of note for this clone: Its antigen is currently not known. No much larger clone is present one base from it, and per-base qualities are unavailable.

V and J are trimmed by 4 bases and 6 bases, and the gene matches miss 14 bases of the junction. There are 19 amino acids in the CDR3, from cysteine to phenylalanine inclusive. CDR3 DNA is the only sequence kept; it has 57 bases, read in frame from the first base. As encoded in the germline V gene, CDR1 is SGHTA while CDR2 is FQGTGA. The receptor's source is a woman in her forties or fifties with acute or convalescent COVID-19. The rearranged chain carries TRBV7-3 and TRBJ2-1; TRBD2 aligns with 14 central bases. Input material: peripheral blood. This receptor carries the CDR3 CASSSGLAGALAGANEQFF. The nucleotide sequence is given as TGTGCCAGCAGCTCGGGACTAGCGGGGGCCCTCGCGGGGGCCAATGAGCAGTTCTTC.